The 26 T cell receptor beta chains given below trace back to one sample, sequenced in a study of beta chain features in type 1 diabetes. Study-wide results and caveats: All four CD4+ subsets of Type 1 diabetes patients contained TCRB CDR3s that were moderately but significantly shorter.

Expressed TCRB transcripts were sequenced because the isolated RNA had all been reverse transcribed beforehand. TCRdb's table, derived via immunoSEQ multiplex PCR, lists solely in-frame clones and lacks some. The data hold about 370,000 clones, with 9.5% to 10% observed a single time. No antigens are known for them. The sequencing sample was made of central memory CD4+ T cells from blood. These receptors came from a man in his thirties or forties with type 1 diabetes.

CDR3 sequence reads: CASSDRGEARGYGYTF. CDR3 nucleotide sequence: TGTGCCAGCAGTGACCGCGGGGAGGCGAGGGGCTATGGCTACACCTTC. The chain uses TRBV6-4 and TRBJ1-2; a possible D gene is TRBD1 (5 bases). The ends were cut back, 2 bases at V and 4 bases at J, with 17 bases in the middle. The CDR3 loop spans 16 amino acids. CDR1 is MRHNA, CDR2 SNTAGT, per germline.

The CDR3 spells CATSRNPGVLSGEQYF. CDR3 bases: TGTGCCACCAGCAGAAATCCAGGGGTTTTGAGTGGCGAGCAGTACTTC. The V gene is TRBV15, the J gene TRBJ2-7; D perhaps matches TRBD1 (6 bases). CDR1 and CDR2 from the germline V gene are LNHNV and YYDKDF (reference sequence). Trimming shortened V by 2 bases and J by 6 bases, and 20 bases separated the two germline ends. CDR3 length: 16 amino acids. The variable domain in full, with the rest retrieved from reference TRBV15 and TRBJ2-7, is DAMVIQNPRYQVTQFGKPVTLSCSQTLNHNVMYWYQQKSSQAPKLLFHYYDKDFNNEADTPDNFQSRRPNTSFCFLDIRSPGLGDTAMYLCATSRNPGVLSGEQYFGPGTRLTVT.

A few counts support this clone. J is TRBJ2-1 and V is TRBV5-4; D may be TRBD1 or TRBD2 (5 bases each). Germline V lookup: CDR1 SGHNT, CDR2 YYREEE (reference sequence). The CDR3 runs to 16 residues. V gave up 2 bases and J gave up 2 bases, with 14 bases separating them. The CDR3 DNA reads TGTGCCAGCAGCTTTTCCCAGGGAGTAGCCTACAATGAGCAGTTCTTC. This gives the protein CASSFSQGVAYNEQFF.

The rearrangement uses TRBV5-6 and TRBJ1-1; 9 bases are a match to TRBD1. The CDR3 has 15 amino acids. The junction had 4 bases not matched to a gene; V was cut back by 1 base and J by 3 bases. Germline V lookup: CDR1 SGHDT, CDR2 YYEEEE. This chain's CDR3 is CASSLNRGRDTEAFF. The CDR3, as DNA: TGTGCCAGCAGCTTGAACAGGGGGCGCGACACTGAAGCTTTCTTT.

The rearrangement links TRBV7-8 to TRBJ2-5, with unresolved D. Germline V lookup: CDR1 SGHVS, CDR2 FQNEAQ. The CDR3 runs to 11 residues. The V end was cut by 2 bases, the J end by 2 bases, with 0 bases between. The CDR3 spells CASSLQETQYF. The CDR3 coding sequence is TGTGCCAGCAGCTTACAAGAGACCCAGTACTTC.

About this clone: Other DNA sequences from this sample encode an identical CDR3 as well. The CDR3 DNA reads as TGTGCCAGCAGCTTAATGGGGGGTGGGACAGATACGCAGTATTTT. Amino acid sequence: CASSLMGGGTDTQYF. This rearrangement joins TRBV7-2 to TRBJ2-3; tentative D call: TRBD2 (6 bases). V gave up 2 bases and J gave up 3 bases, with 12 bases separating them. Germline-derived CDR1 and CDR2 are SGHTA and FQGNSA. The length of the CDR3 is 15 residues.

Note on this clone: Other DNA sequences in the sample encode the same CDR3. The chain employs TRBV27 and TRBJ2-3; D gene unclear. CDR3 length: 13 residues. The germline gives CDR1 MNHEY, CDR2 SMNVEV (reference sequence). With 2 bases removed from V and 0 bases from J, the gap between germline ends came to 3 bases. The CDR3 region is CASSLLSTDTQYF. CDR3 in DNA: TGTGCCAGCAGTTTACTCAGCACAGATACGCAGTATTTT.

A few counts support this clone. The CDR3 is CASSTQGEGTEAFF. CDR3 coding DNA: TGTGCCAGCAGCACCCAGGGGGAGGGCACTGAAGCTTTCTTT. The J gene is TRBJ1-1, the V gene TRBV7-9; 7 positions agree with TRBD1. The germline V gene encodes CDR1 SEHNR and CDR2 FQNEAQ (reference sequence). This CDR3 has 14 residues. The V segment lost 5 bases and the J segment 4 bases; nucleotides outside the gene matches: 7.

The chain has TRBV5-1 and TRBJ2-4; a weak D match, TRBD2 (6 bases). CDR3 length: 14 amino acids. Trimming took 4 bases from V and 8 from J, leaving 16 bases between them. Germline V gene sequence: CDR1 SGHRS, CDR2 YFSETQ. The CDR3 reads CASSQTRGADIQYF. DNA of the CDR3: TGCGCCAGCAGCCAAACCCGCGGGGCGGACATTCAGTACTTC.

The gene calls are TRBV11-2 and TRBJ2-1; 11 bases are shared with TRBD2. The CDR3 is 18 amino acids. Germline trimming cut 7 bases from V and 4 bases from J; bases unmatched to any gene: 15. In germline, CDR1 is SGHAT, CDR2 FQNNGV. CDR3 sequence (DNA): TGTGCCAGCACTAGCGGGAGGACCCCTGGGGATCCTTACAATGAGCAGTTCTTC. Translating gives CASTSGRTPGDPYNEQFF.

This rearrangement joins TRBV6-5 to TRBJ2-5, with TRBD1 identical over 9 bases. The CDR3 spans 15 residues. Germline CDR1 is MNHEY and CDR2 is SVGAGI. Trimming at V came to 6 bases and at J to 4 bases, leaving 9 bases not matched to a gene. The CDR3 DNA reads TGTGCCAGCAGGGTACAGGGGGCGCTGCCAGAGACCCAGTACTTC. It encodes CASRVQGALPETQYF.

In this sample, this clone turned up once. This chain joins TRBV9 and TRBJ2-2, with a tentative D call TRBD2 (5 bases). Trimming pared 4 bases from V and 6 bases from J, leaving 10 bases between. Germline V gene sequence: CDR1 SGDLS, CDR2 YYNGEE. The CDR3 has 13 amino acids. The CDR3 sequence: CASSSRRPGELFF. CDR3 nucleotides: TGTGCCAGCAGCTCGCGGAGGCCCGGGGAGCTGTTTTTT.

The rearrangement joins TRBV27 to TRBJ2-2; a weak D match, TRBD2 (6 bases). The CDR3 extends over 14 amino acids. Germline CDR1 and CDR2: MNHEY and SMNVEV (reference sequence). The V end lost 2 bases, the J end lost 7 bases, and 11 bases lay between the germline ends. The CDR3: CASSLGGTGGELFF. CDR3 sequence (DNA): TGTGCCAGCAGTTTAGGAGGGACTGGCGGGGAGCTGTTTTTT.

This clone was seen a few times. The rearrangement joins TRBV28 to TRBJ2-7; 14 bases fit TRBD2. Germline assignment: CDR1 MDHEN and CDR2 SYDVKM. The V segment lost 3 bases and the J segment 6 bases; nucleotides outside the gene matches: 7. This CDR3 is 16 amino acids long. The CDR3 is CASSFLDGTSGSEQYF. The CDR3, as DNA: TGTGCCAGCAGTTTCTTGGACGGGACTAGCGGGAGCGAGCAGTACTTC.

This clone came up a few times. The chain recombines TRBV28 with TRBJ2-3; D unresolved. Trimming removed 6 bases at V and 0 bases at J, with 7 bases between. The CDR3 is 13 residues long. CDR1 and CDR2 from the germline V gene are MDHEN and SYDVKM. In DNA, the CDR3 is TGTGCCAGCAGGACGGCTAGCACAGATACGCAGTATTTT. Protein sequence: CASRTASTDTQYF.

The chain recombines TRBV5-6 with TRBJ2-7; possibly TRBD1 for D (5 bases). Trimming left V 2 bases short and J 2 bases short, with 8 bases between. This CDR3 region has 13 residues. The V gene's germline CDR1 is SGHDT and CDR2 YYEEEE. The CDR3 loop is CASSLPTAYEQYF. The CDR3, as DNA: TGTGCCAGCAGCTTACCGACAGCCTACGAGCAGTACTTC.

Only a few counts were recorded for this clone. The chain combines TRBV5-1 with TRBJ2-1, with D unclear. Germline V CDR1 and CDR2: SGHRS, YFSETQ. This CDR3 is built from 14 residues. Trimming stripped 4 bases from V and 9 bases from J, with 17 bases between. CDR3 loop: CASSVLSKAGEQFF. The DNA for the CDR3 is TGCGCCAGCAGCGTCCTAAGCAAGGCAGGTGAGCAGTTCTTC.

The chain recombines TRBV5-1 with TRBJ2-2; D remains ambiguous. CDR3 length equals 13 residues. Trimming stripped 0 bases from V and 6 bases from J, with 6 bases between. CDR1 is SGHRS and CDR2 is YFSETQ in the germline V gene. The CDR3 nucleotides are TGCGCCAGCAGCTTGGAATCATCCGGGGAGCTGTTTTTT. The encoded protein is CASSLESSGELFF.

The chain has TRBV7-2 and TRBJ1-6, with TRBD1 matching 9 bases. Germline V lookup: CDR1 SGHTA, CDR2 FQGNSA. The CDR3 length is 15 residues. Trimming removed 1 base from V and 13 bases from J; junction bases left unmatched: 8. DNA for the CDR3: TGTGCCAGCAGCTTAGGGCGTGGACAGGGGAGGCCCCTCCACTTT. Translation gives CASSLGRGQGRPLHF.

This clone was picked up a small number of times. The chain links TRBV5-6 to TRBJ2-2; D unresolved. CDR1 and CDR2 from the germline V gene are SGHDT and YYEEEE. V was trimmed by 3 bases and J by 4 bases, leaving 10 bases between them. The CDR3 covers 14 residues. Here the CDR3 DNA reads TGTGCCAGCAGCTCGGATTGGGGCACCGGGGAGCTGTTTTTT. Protein sequence: CASSSDWGTGELFF.

This clone was observed a handful of times. The chain couples TRBV14 to TRBJ1-1, with D hard to call. Looked up from germline, CDR1 is SGHDN and CDR2 is FVKESK. This CDR3 has 13 amino acids. V shed 1 base and J shed 8 bases, with 11 bases lying between them. The CDR3 nucleotides read TGTGCCAGCAGCCAAGGTCGACGCGCGGAAGCTTTCTTT. As protein: CASSQGRRAEAFF.

This chain links TRBV25-1 with TRBJ2-5; the D is unclear. This CDR3 spans 14 amino acids. From germline, CDR1 is MGHDK and CDR2 SYGVNS. Trimming shortened V by 7 bases and J by 1 base, and 13 bases separated the two germline ends. CDR3 region: CASTLSRVQETQYF. DNA for the CDR3: TGTGCCAGCACCCTGAGCCGGGTCCAAGAGACCCAGTACTTC.

This clone was counted many times. The genes are TRBV19 and TRBJ2-1; D uncertain. Trimming removed 8 bases from V and 8 bases from J, with 13 bases in between. The CDR3 spans 12 residues. Germline values: CDR1 LNHDA, CDR2 SQIVND (reference sequence). The CDR3: CASGRFGYEQFF. The CDR3 DNA reads TGTGCCAGTGGTCGGTTCGGCTATGAGCAGTTCTTC.

V gene TRBV29-1 combines with J gene TRBJ2-1; TRBD1 matches 8 bases. Germline lookup yields CDR1 SQVTM and CDR2 ANQGSEA. Trimming at V came to 7 bases and at J to 13 bases, leaving 6 bases not matched to a gene. This CDR3 has 10 residues. In DNA form, the CDR3 reads TGCAGCGCTTTCGGGACAGGTCAGTTCTTC. Translating gives CSAFGTGQFF.

About this clone itself: One end of the junction is discordant with germline, which a read error may explain. Other DNA sequences within the sample encode an identical CDR3. The rearrangement joins TRBV7-6 to TRBJ2-1; TRBD1 agrees at 8 bases. CDR3 length: 17 residues. Looked up from germline, CDR1 is SGHVS and CDR2 is FNYEAQ. CDR3 in amino acids: CASSFRVLGQGANEQFF. CDR3 DNA: TGTGCCAGTAGCTTTAGGGTTCTAGGACAGGGAGCCAATGAGCAGTTCTTC.

This clone is deemed medium-sized. The V call is TRBV7-9, the J call TRBJ2-3, with D unclear. CDR3 length: 13 amino acids. The germline V and J ends were trimmed by 2 bases and 1 base, with 4 bases remaining between them. Per the germline V gene, CDR1 is SEHNR and CDR2 is FQNEAQ (reference sequence). DNA of the CDR3: TGTGCCAGCAGCTTATTTCGCACAGATACGCAGTATTTT. It specifies CASSLFRTDTQYF. Full variable domain (remainder filled in from reference TRBV7-9 and TRBJ2-3): DTGVSQNPRHKITKRGQNVTFRCDPISEHNRLYWYRQTLGQGPEFLTYFQNEAQLEKSRLLSDRFSAERPKGSFSTLEIQRTEQGDSAMYLCASSLFRTDTQYFGPGTRLTVL.